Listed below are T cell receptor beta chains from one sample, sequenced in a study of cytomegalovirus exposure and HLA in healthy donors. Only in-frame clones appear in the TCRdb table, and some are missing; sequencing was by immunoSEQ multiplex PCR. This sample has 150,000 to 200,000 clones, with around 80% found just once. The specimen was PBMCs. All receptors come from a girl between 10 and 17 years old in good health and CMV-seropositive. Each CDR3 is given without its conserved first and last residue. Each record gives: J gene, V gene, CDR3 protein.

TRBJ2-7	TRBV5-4	ASSFPGTGPYEQY
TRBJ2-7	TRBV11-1	ASSSTTTSGSIYEQY
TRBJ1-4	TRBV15	ATSRLALPTNEKLF
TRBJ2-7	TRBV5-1	ASSLGRDYEQY
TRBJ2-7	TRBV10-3	AIGGVSYEQY
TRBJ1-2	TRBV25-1	ASSESGNPNYGYT
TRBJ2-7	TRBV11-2	ASSREPASGSYEQY
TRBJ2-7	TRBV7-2	ASSFYRGYEQY
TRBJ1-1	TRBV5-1	ASSLRGNTEAF
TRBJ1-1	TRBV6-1	ASSGLGQSMNTEAF
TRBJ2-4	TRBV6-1	ASSELDIPKNIQY
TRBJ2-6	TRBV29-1	SVAAGTGTRGANVLT
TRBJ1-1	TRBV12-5	ASGLVLDRLMNTEAF
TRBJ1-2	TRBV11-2	ASSLQGETYGYT
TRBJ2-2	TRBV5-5	ASSFRGTTGELF
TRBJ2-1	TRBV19	ASSLGGYNEQF
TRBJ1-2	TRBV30	AWSLNYGYT
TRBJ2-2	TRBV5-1	ASSFVLAGVGTGELF
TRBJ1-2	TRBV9	ASSDPVIGLSLNYGYT
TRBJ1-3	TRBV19	ASSTIPDRGAGNTIY
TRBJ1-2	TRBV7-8	ASSLARRGVHYGYT
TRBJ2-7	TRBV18	ASSYWDTSYEQY
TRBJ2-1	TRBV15	ATSVAGDGPYNEQF
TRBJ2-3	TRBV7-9	ASSYQAGGTDTQY
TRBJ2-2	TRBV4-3	ASSQGNRGRGELF
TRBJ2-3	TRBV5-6	ASSHRGGARDTQY
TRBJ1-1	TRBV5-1	ASSPRDLYTEAF
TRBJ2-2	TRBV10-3	ASWTGGSTGELF
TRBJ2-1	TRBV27	ASSFVAGEQF
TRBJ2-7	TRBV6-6	ASSQYRSSSYEQY
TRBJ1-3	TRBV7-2	ASSYDRGNTIY
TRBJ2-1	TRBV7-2	ASSLGQGSNEQF
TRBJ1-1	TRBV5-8	ASSLGRAHTEAF
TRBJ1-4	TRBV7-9	ASSFKTGNEKLF
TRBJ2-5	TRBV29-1	SVEDPRTSETQETQY
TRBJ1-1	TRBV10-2	ASSLGPSGGDTEAF
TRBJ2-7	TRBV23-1	ASSHPSKVGLAVNEQY
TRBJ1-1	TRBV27	ASSFPGANTEAF
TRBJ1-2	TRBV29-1	SVGGDYGYT
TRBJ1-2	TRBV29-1	SVRGVYGYT
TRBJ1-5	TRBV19	ASSMGRVRNQPQH
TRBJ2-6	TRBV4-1	ASSQDFQGYSGANVLT
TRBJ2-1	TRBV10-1	ASRPGTSQANEQF
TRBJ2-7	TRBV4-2	ASSQMGQGNYEQY